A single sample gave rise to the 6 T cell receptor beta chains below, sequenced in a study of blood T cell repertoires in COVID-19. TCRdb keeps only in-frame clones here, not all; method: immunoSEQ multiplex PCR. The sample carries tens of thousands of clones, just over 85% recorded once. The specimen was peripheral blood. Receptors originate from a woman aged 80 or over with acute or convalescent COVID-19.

The CDR3 sequence: CASSLVWEGEAFF. The CDR3 coding sequence is TGTGCCAGCAGCTTAGTTTGGGAGGGGGAAGCTTTCTTT. J is TRBJ1-1 and V is TRBV11-2; D might be TRBD1 (5 bases). This CDR3 has 13 residues. CDR1 is SGHAT and CDR2 is FQNNGV in the germline V gene. The V gene lost 1 base and the J gene lost 8 bases, with 11 bases spanning the gap.

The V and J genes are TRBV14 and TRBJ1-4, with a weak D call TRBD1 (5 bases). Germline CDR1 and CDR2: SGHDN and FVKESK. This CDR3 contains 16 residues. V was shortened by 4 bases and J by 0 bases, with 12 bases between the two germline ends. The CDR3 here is CASSPGGSSTNEKLFF. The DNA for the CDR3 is TGTGCCAGCAGCCCCGGGGGTTCCTCAACTAATGAAAAACTGTTTTTT.

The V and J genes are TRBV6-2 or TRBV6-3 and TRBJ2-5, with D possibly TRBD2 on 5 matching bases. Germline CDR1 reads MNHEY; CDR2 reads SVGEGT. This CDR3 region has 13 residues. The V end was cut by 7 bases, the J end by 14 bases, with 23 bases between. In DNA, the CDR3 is TGTGCCAGCACCCCCTCCTCCCGGGGTTCGAGATACTTC. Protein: CASTPSSRGSRYF.

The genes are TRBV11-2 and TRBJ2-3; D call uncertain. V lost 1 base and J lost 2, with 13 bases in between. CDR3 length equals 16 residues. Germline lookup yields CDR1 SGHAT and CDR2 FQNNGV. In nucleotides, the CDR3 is TGTGCCAGCAGCTTAGGCGCTACCATACCCACAGATACGCAGTATTTT. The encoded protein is CASSLGATIPTDTQYF.

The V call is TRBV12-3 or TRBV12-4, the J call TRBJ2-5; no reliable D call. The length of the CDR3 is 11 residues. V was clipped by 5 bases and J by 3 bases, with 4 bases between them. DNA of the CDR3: TGTGCCAGCAGTCCAGAAGAGACCCAGTACTTC. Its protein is CASSPEETQYF.

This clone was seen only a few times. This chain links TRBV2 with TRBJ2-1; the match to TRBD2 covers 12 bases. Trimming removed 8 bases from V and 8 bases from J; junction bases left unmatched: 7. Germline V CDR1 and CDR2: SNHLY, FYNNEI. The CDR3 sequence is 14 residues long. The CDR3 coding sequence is TGTGCCAGCCTCGGGGCTAGCGGGAGGGATGAGCAGTTCTTC. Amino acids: CASLGASGRDEQFF.